This record looks at one T cell receptor (beta chain) sequence and its context. The specificity of this receptor is unknown. Qualities for individual bases were not recorded, and no much larger clone is one base off. This sample is part of a study of Tregs in tolerant kidney transplant recipients (dated by TCRdb to about 2019). For the wider study: The study applied TCRbeta sequencing to find donor-specific regulatory T cells before combined kidney and bone marrow transplantation and then followed those same cells after transplant. Several methods of expanding Tregs specific for an allogeneic donor were compared by TCRbeta repertoire sequencing in a few healthy controls.

Results the study describes overall, beyond this receptor: Biological reproducibility was not examined directly, but technical replication error appeared to be minimal. Expanding Tregs with activated donor B cells appeared to identify the most biologically relevant and donor-specific TCRbeta repertoire. Because the study included only a small number of patients, the results must be confirmed in larger populations and under other immunosuppression protocols.

Based on the germline V gene, the CDR1 and CDR2 sequences are SNHLY and FYNNEI. Including cysteine and phenylalanine, the CDR3 has 13 amino acids. Just the 39-base CDR3 DNA is kept, in frame starting at base 1. V is shortened by 7 bases, J by 8 bases, and the region joining them spans 15 bases. Genomic DNA was extracted from sorted cells with the QIAGEN DNeasy Blood and Tissue Kit for TCRbeta CDR3 sequencing. Through immunoSEQ, high-throughput TCRbeta CDR3 sequencing was done commercially, including PCR amplification with internal controls and bias correction. For the original study's pipeline: Unique productive TCRbeta sequences were defined by CDR3 nucleotide sequence where primers matched, and otherwise by CDR3 amino acid sequence together with Vbeta and Jbeta genes. As a correction for sorting error, sequences shared between sorted populations at a frequency ratio of 2:1 or less were discarded, and the remaining shared sequences were assigned to the higher population. A sequence was defined as donor-reactive if the sequence was expanded at least 5-fold in CFSE-low cells compared with unstimulated cells and had a frequency of at least 0.01% in CFSE-low cells. Repertoire divergence was quantified by Jensen-Shannon divergence calculated from the top 100 TCRbeta sequences ranked by frequency. For samples with multiple sequencing runs, sorting error was corrected in each run separately before the runs were combined. Not all clones reach the TCRdb copy of this immuneACCESS table, which keeps in-frame sequences only. Checked studies attribute under half of the gap to unresolved V genes and leave the rest unexplained. V, J and clone size reflect that table, while D and trimming were determined from the DNA. Within this sample are tens of thousands of clones, with 75% to 95% of them counted one time only. 0.7% of the sample lies in the top ten.

Thawed PBMCs were FACS-sorted into unstimulated Tregs (CD4+CD25+CD127-), CD4+ non-Tregs (CD4+CD25-), CD4 cells and CD8 cells. Thawed PBMCs were rested overnight at 37 degrees C with about 200 IU/ml IL-2 before Treg sorting. Blood from healthy controls was obtained either from healthy volunteers or as purchased buffy coats. Healthy control blood was processed to PBMCs by Ficoll density gradient and cryopreserved, and patient PBMCs were collected before and after transplant. Recombination joined TRBV2 with TRBJ2-1; perhaps TRBD2 is the D gene, with 6 bases matching. Material for sequencing was Tregs from blood. The source is a human donor in good health. CDR3 loop: CASTRDWGYEQFF. The DNA sequence is given as TGTGCCAGCACCCGGGACTGGGGTTATGAGCAGTTCTTC. Joined to the reference TRBV2 and TRBJ2-1 proteins, this CDR3 gives the full variable domain: EPEVTQTPSHQVTQMGQEVILRCVPISNHLYFYWYRQILGQKVEFLVSFYNNEISEKSEIFDDQFSVERPDGSNFTLKIRSTKLEDSAMYFCASTRDWGYEQFFGPGTRLTVL.